A single sample gave rise to the 11 T cell receptor beta chains below, sequenced in a study of blood T cells in healthy people across ages. Primers used in a second PCR of about 7 to 12 cycles were a sample-barcoded 5' primer and a J-beta primer mix. TCRdb passed the 5' RACE reads through MiXCR, listing each CDR3 protein once. The table records over a million distinct CDR3 sequences, around 55% of them present only once. The material sequenced was blood. Receptors were obtained from a man between 18 and 35 years old in good health.

V usage is TRBV9 and J usage is TRBJ1-1; unclear D gene. The germline CDR1 and CDR2 sequences are SGDLS and YYNGEE. This CDR3 has 13 residues. Trimming stripped 0 bases from V and 6 bases from J, with 9 bases between. Here the CDR3 DNA reads TGTGCCAGCAGCGTAGGAGGGAGTCCTGAAGCTTTCTTT. Amino acid sequence: CASSVGGSPEAFF.

This chain uses TRBV29-1 with TRBJ1-1; D gene uncertain. The V gene lost 7 bases and the J gene lost 3 bases, with 6 bases spanning the gap. The germline CDR1 and CDR2 sequences are SQVTM and ANQGSEA. There are 10 residues in the CDR3. The CDR3: CSGGYTEAFF. CDR3 coding DNA: TGCAGCGGAGGATACACTGAAGCTTTCTTT.

This clonotype appeared a few times. The J gene is TRBJ2-1, the V gene TRBV20-1; 11 bases are a match to TRBD2. The junction had 7 bases not matched to a gene; V was cut back by 6 bases and J by 6 bases. The CDR3 is 14 residues long. Germline CDR1 is DFQATT and CDR2 is SNEGSKA (reference sequence). In DNA, the CDR3 is TGCAGTGCATCGTCTAGCGGGGGGCCCAATGAGCAGTTCTTC. It translates to CSASSSGGPNEQFF.

The genes are TRBV7-2 and TRBJ2-2; D remains unclear. Germline V gene lookup returns CDR1 SGHTA and CDR2 FQGNSA. Trimming shortened V by 1 base and J by 14 bases, and 8 bases separated the two germline ends. CDR3 size: 11 residues. CDR3 in amino acids: CASSLGGILFF. CDR3 bases: TGTGCCAGCAGCTTAGGTGGGATACTGTTTTTT.

The chain recombines TRBV10-3 with TRBJ2-3, with TRBD2 matching 9 bases. Germline assignment: CDR1 ENHRY and CDR2 SYGVKD. Trimming cost V 6 bases and J 5 bases; bases outside gene matches: 9. CDR3 length: 15 residues. As DNA, the CDR3 is TGTGCCATCAGGACCCCGGGACTAGCCCTAGATACGCAGTATTTT. It is translated as CAIRTPGLALDTQYF.

The chain links TRBV10-3 to TRBJ1-2; TRBD1 aligns across 9 bases. Germline assignment: CDR1 ENHRY and CDR2 SYGVKD. The V and J ends lost 9 bases and 8 bases, in that order; junction bases with no gene match: 10. The CDR3 totals 13 residues. The chain's CDR3 is CAIGRGQGHGYTF. The CDR3 DNA reads as TGTGCCATTGGCCGGGGACAGGGTCACGGCTACACCTTC.

The chain is built from TRBV20-1 and TRBJ2-5, with TRBD1 matching over 9 bases. Germline CDR1 reads DFQATT; CDR2 reads SNEGSKA (reference sequence). CDR3 size: 15 residues. Trimming took 2 bases from V and 1 from J; bases not matched to a gene: 5. CDR3 DNA: TGCAGTGCTAGATCCGGGACAGGGAGCCAAGAGACCCAGTACTTC. Protein sequence: CSARSGTGSQETQYF.

V and J are TRBV7-9 and TRBJ1-2; D is unclear. The CDR3 is 14 residues long. The germline V gene has CDR1 SEHNR and CDR2 FQNEAQ (reference sequence). Trimming stripped 7 bases from V and 8 bases from J, with 20 bases between. CDR3 amino acids: CASTPTSGIDGYTF. In DNA, the CDR3 is TGTGCCAGCACCCCTACGTCGGGCATTGACGGCTACACCTTC.

This clonotype appeared once. The genes are TRBV7-2 and TRBJ2-1, with D unresolved. The V and J ends lost 5 bases and 0 bases respectively, with 14 bases between them. CDR1 and CDR2 (germline): SGHTA, FQGNSA. The CDR3 contains 16 residues. The CDR3, as DNA: TGTGCCAGCAGCCCCACCCAGGCTAGCTCCTACAATGAGCAGTTCTTC. Translating it yields CASSPTQASSYNEQFF. Filled out from reference TRBV7-2 and TRBJ2-1, the complete variable domain reads GAGVSQSPSNKVTEKGKDVELRCDPISGHTALYWYRQSLGQGLEFLIYFQGNSAPDKSGLPSDRFSAERTGGSVSTLTIQRTQQEDSAVYLCASSPTQASSYNEQFFGPGTRLTVL.

The rearrangement links TRBV11-2 to TRBJ2-3, with 10 bases identical to TRBD2. Germline CDR1 and CDR2: SGHAT and FQNNGV. Trimming took 5 bases from V and 2 from J; bases not matched to a gene: 4. This CDR3 contains 15 residues. Here the CDR3 DNA reads TGTGCCAGCAGCCGCCTAGCGGGGGCCACAGATACGCAGTATTTT. Its translation is CASSRLAGATDTQYF.

J is TRBJ2-7 and V is TRBV10-1; the match to TRBD1 covers 8 bases. The V segment lost 3 bases and the J segment 4 bases; nucleotides outside the gene matches: 8. The CDR3 length is 15 residues. Germline lookup yields CDR1 WNHNN and CDR2 SYGVQD (reference sequence). CDR3 loop: CASSENQGAAYEQYF. The CDR3 region has the DNA TGCGCCAGCAGTGAAAACCAGGGGGCAGCGTACGAGCAGTACTTC.